A single sample is the source of the 27 T cell receptor beta chains below, sequenced in a study of T cells in Graves' hyperthyroidism and ophthalmopathy. Researchers took RNA transcripts and amplified the TCR beta CDR3 regions from them. Carried out on the TCR CDR3, a first-round RT-PCR used the HTBI primer set. TCRdb re-called the multiplex PCR reads with MiXCR, one entry per CDR3 protein. The top ten clones hold over 50% of a sample with approximately 300,000 distinct CDR3 sequences, over 15% of them seen once. Sequenced material: blood. The receptors were sampled from a woman between 55 and 75 years old with Graves' ophthalmopathy.

This rearrangement joins TRBV7-3 to TRBJ1-2; possible D gene TRBD1, 6 bases. CDR1 SGHTA and CDR2 FQGTGA come from the germline V gene. The CDR3 is 13 residues long. Trimming took 3 bases from V and 4 from J, leaving 9 bases between them. CDR3 bases: TGTGCCAGCAGCTTTACAGGGACCTATGGCTACACCTTC. Translated: CASSFTGTYGYTF.

Ten or more counts support this clonotype. V gene TRBV10-3 combines with J gene TRBJ2-5; TRBD2 aligns across 8 bases. V trimming: 5 bases; J trimming: 2 bases; junction bases outside the gene matches: 4. Germline CDR1 ENHRY, CDR2 SYGVKD. The CDR3 length is 14 residues. In nucleotides, the CDR3 is TGTGCCATCAGTCTTCGGGAGGGGCAAGAGACCCAGTACTTC. Protein sequence: CAISLREGQETQYF.

As concerns this clonotype: A read error may account for a junction end that differs from germline. The chain combines TRBV5-5 with TRBJ2-7, with D possibly matching TRBD2 (6 bases). Germline assignment: CDR1 SGHKS and CDR2 YYEKEE (reference sequence). The CDR3 sequence is 13 residues long. CDR3 in amino acids: CAGSQDPGDEQYF. The CDR3 nucleotides are TGTGCCGGCAGCCAAGATCCGGGGGACGAGCAGTACTTC.

This clonotype was counted only a few times. V is TRBV28 and J is TRBJ2-2; 8 bases line up with TRBD2. The CDR3 is made up of 15 amino acids. In germline, CDR1 is MDHEN, CDR2 SYDVKM. The ends lost 7 bases at V and 6 bases at J; junction bases unmatched: 10. The CDR3 is CASKTGGRLSGELFF. CDR3 bases: TGTGCCAGCAAGACTGGCGGGAGGTTATCCGGGGAGCTGTTTTTT.

This clonotype was seen only a few times. V gene TRBV12-3 or TRBV12-4 combines with J gene TRBJ2-5; 13 positions agree with TRBD2. The CDR3 length is 17 residues. V dropped 6 bases and J dropped 2; count of bases not matched to a gene: 9. The CDR3 loop is CASSGGGTSGIQETQYF. DNA of the CDR3: TGTGCCAGCAGCGGCGGCGGGACTAGCGGGATTCAAGAGACCCAGTACTTC.

This clonotype was observed at least ten times. This chain uses TRBV6-1 with TRBJ1-2; D is uncertain. From germline, CDR1 is MNHNS and CDR2 SASEGT. The CDR3 has 11 residues. Between the trimmed V and J ends, which lost 6 bases and 9 bases, there was a span of 11 bases. CDR3 sequence: CASRSILRYTF. CDR3 DNA sequence: TGTGCCAGCAGATCCATACTACGCTACACCTTC.

The V call is TRBV5-1, the J call TRBJ2-1; 9 bases map to TRBD2. In germline, CDR1 is SGHRS, CDR2 YFSETQ. The CDR3 runs to 15 residues. The trim removed 4 bases at V and 3 bases at J, leaving 5 bases unmatched. The CDR3 is CASSIAGEVYNEQFF. CDR3 nucleotides: TGCGCCAGCAGCATAGCGGGAGAAGTCTACAATGAGCAGTTCTTC. Combining the CDR3 with reference TRBV5-1 and TRBJ2-1 gives the whole variable domain KAGVTQTPRYLIKTRGQQVTLSCSPISGHRSVSWYQQTPGQGLQFLFEYFSETQRNKGNFPGRFSGRQFSNSRSEMNVSTLELGDSALYLCASSIAGEVYNEQFFGPGTRLTVL.

The table lists this clonotype with many counts. This chain joins TRBV7-2 and TRBJ2-5; D not certain. The CDR3 covers 13 residues. CDR1 is SGHTA, CDR2 FQGNSA, per germline. The germline V and J ends were trimmed by 5 bases and 4 bases, with 11 bases remaining between them. The CDR3 here is CASSPLWGETQYF. For the CDR3, the DNA is TGTGCCAGCAGCCCATTATGGGGAGAGACCCAGTACTTC. The whole variable domain, filled in from reference TRBV7-2 and TRBJ2-5, reads GAGVSQSPSNKVTEKGKDVELRCDPISGHTALYWYRQSLGQGLEFLIYFQGNSAPDKSGLPSDRFSAERTGGSVSTLTIQRTQQEDSAVYLCASSPLWGETQYFGPGTRLLVL.

The sample holds many counts of this clonotype. The chain links TRBV5-5 to TRBJ1-1; 7 bases are shared with TRBD1. The CDR3 consists of 12 residues. Per germline, CDR1 SGHKS and CDR2 YYEKEE (reference sequence). The J segment lost 6 bases and the V segment lost 4 bases, leaving 3 bases of the junction unmatched. This chain's CDR3 is CASSHGTAEAFF. CDR3 bases: TGTGCCAGCAGCCACGGGACAGCTGAAGCTTTCTTT.

Ten or more counts support this clonotype. The genes are TRBV7-9 and TRBJ1-2; weak D call: TRBD1 (6 bases). From germline, CDR1 is SEHNR and CDR2 FQNEAQ (reference sequence). The CDR3 spans 14 residues. Between the trimmed V and J ends, which lost 5 bases and 1 base, there was a span of 11 bases. The CDR3 sequence is CASSRTEYNYGYTF. CDR3 bases: TGTGCCAGCAGCCGGACAGAGTATAACTATGGCTACACCTTC. The full variable domain, completed using reference TRBV7-9 and TRBJ1-2, is DTGVSQNPRHKITKRGQNVTFRCDPISEHNRLYWYRQTLGQGPEFLTYFQNEAQLEKSRLLSDRFSAERPKGSFSTLEIQRTEQGDSAMYLCASSRTEYNYGYTFGSGTRLTVV.

In its sample, this clonotype was seen a few times. This chain joins TRBV6-1 and TRBJ1-1; 8 bases align to TRBD1. The germline CDR1 and CDR2 sequences are MNHNS and SASEGT. There are 14 residues in the CDR3. Trimming cost V 6 bases and J 6 bases; bases outside gene matches: 9. Here the CDR3 reads CASRTGAPDPEAFF. CDR3 coding DNA: TGTGCCAGCAGGACAGGGGCCCCGGACCCTGAAGCTTTCTTT.

This clonotype occurred many times. CDR3 region: CASSAGQGNQPQHF. CDR3 bases: TGTGCCAGCAGCGCGGGACAGGGGAATCAGCCCCAGCATTTT. V and J are TRBV7-2 and TRBJ1-5; 10 bases map to TRBD1. Germline lookup yields CDR1 SGHTA and CDR2 FQGNSA. Losses at the gene ends were 5 bases for V and 4 bases for J; bases not matched to a gene: 2. There are 14 residues in the CDR3.

The chain carries TRBV4-2 and TRBJ1-5; 10 nucleotides match TRBD1. This CDR3 is built from 21 residues. CDR1 and CDR2 from the germline V gene are LGHNA and YNFKEQ. V shed 2 bases and J 5 bases; nucleotides not matched to a gene: 21. The CDR3 nucleotides read TGTGCCAGCAGCCAACCCGGGACAGGGGAATTGGGAATGAAAGTGGATCAGCCCCAGCATTTT. Protein product: CASSQPGTGELGMKVDQPQHF.

As regards this clonotype: Likely a read error: the CDR3 ends without its conserved phenylalanine or tryptophan. This chain links TRBV5-6 with TRBJ1-6, with 12 bases aligning to TRBD1. J was trimmed by 12 bases and V by 4 bases; bases with no gene match: 8. In germline, CDR1 is SGHDT, CDR2 YYEEEE. The CDR3 consists of 15 residues. The CDR3 DNA sequence: TGTGCCAGCAGCAACTCGGGACAGGGGGCGGGACCCCTCCACCTT. Its protein product is CASSNSGQGAGPLHL.

The chain uses TRBV20-1 and TRBJ2-2, with D perhaps TRBD1 (6 bases). V lost 3 bases and J 5 bases, leaving 16 bases between the germline ends. The CDR3 sequence is 15 residues long. Germline V gene data show CDR1 as DFQATT and CDR2 as SNEGSKA (reference sequence). The CDR3 region is CSARGITQGTGELFF. As DNA, the CDR3 is TGCAGTGCTAGGGGGATTACTCAGGGGACCGGGGAGCTGTTTTTT.

This clonotype was counted only a few times. A much more abundant neighbour one base away suggests this may be a read error. The V and J genes are TRBV15 and TRBJ2-1; TRBD1 aligns across 7 bases. The trim removed 3 bases at V and 6 bases at J, leaving 5 bases unmatched. Germline V gene lookup returns CDR1 LNHNV and CDR2 YYDKDF (reference sequence). The CDR3 extends over 14 amino acids. CDR3 sequence (DNA): TGTGCCACCAGCAGCGAAAACAGGGGCAATGAGCAGTTCTTC. Its protein product is CATSSENRGNEQFF.

The rearrangement links TRBV5-1 to TRBJ2-5; D call uncertain. CDR3 size: 16 residues. Germline V gene lookup returns CDR1 SGHRS and CDR2 YFSETQ. V lost 0 bases, J lost 1 base, and 13 bases lay in between. This CDR3 reads CASSLGPVGAQETQYF. For the CDR3, the DNA is TGCGCCAGCAGCTTGGGCCCGGTAGGCGCCCAAGAGACCCAGTACTTC.

The gene calls are TRBV20-1 and TRBJ2-2; 7 bases match TRBD1. The CDR3 runs to 16 residues. With V trimmed by 0 bases and J by 4 bases, 8 bases remained unmatched. Germline V gene data show CDR1 as DFQATT and CDR2 as SNEGSKA (reference sequence). CDR3 DNA sequence: TGCAGTGCTAGAGATCTGACAGGGAGACCCACCGGGGAGCTGTTTTTT. It is translated as CSARDLTGRPTGELFF.

This clonotype was seen a handful of times. The rearrangement joins TRBV12-5 to TRBJ1-3, with D unresolved. This CDR3 contains 13 residues. Germline CDR1 LGHNT, CDR2 FRNRAP. Trimming took off 0 bases at V and 3 bases at J, with 3 bases between the two ends. CDR3 nucleotide sequence: TGTGCTAGTGGTTTGGTCAGTGGAAACACCATATATTTT. It codes for CASGLVSGNTIYF.

This clonotype was recorded a few times. V and J are TRBV2 and TRBJ2-5, with D possibly TRBD2 on 7 matching bases. The length of the CDR3 is 16 residues. V lost 0 bases to trimming and J lost 4 bases, with 15 bases between them. The germline V gene encodes CDR1 SNHLY and CDR2 FYNNEI. CDR3 sequence reads: CASSEARGQGLETQYF. The CDR3 nucleotides read TGTGCCAGCAGTGAAGCGCGGGGGCAGGGGTTAGAGACCCAGTACTTC.

Concerning this clonotype: A much larger clonotype is one base distant, so this may be a read error. This chain joins TRBV20-1 and TRBJ1-1; D might be TRBD1 (5 bases). CDR1 and CDR2 (germline): DFQATT, SNEGSKA (reference sequence). CDR3 length: 13 residues. The CDR3 DNA follows: TGCAATGCTAAAAAGACAGAGAACACTGAAGCTTTCTTT. Protein: CNAKKTENTEAFF.

This clonotype was observed a few times. A much larger clone differs from this one at a single base, so this may be a read error. The chain recombines TRBV5-1 with TRBJ1-1; tentative D call: TRBD1 (5 bases). The CDR3 covers 16 residues. The germline gives CDR1 SGHRS, CDR2 YFSETQ. CDR3 in DNA: TGCGCCAGCAGCTTGGGGGGGAGTGCTGGAAACACTGTAGCTTTCTTT. This gives the protein CASSLGGSAGNTVAFF.

This clonotype was recorded a few times. The chain couples TRBV7-9 to TRBJ2-3, with 8 nucleotides matching TRBD2. The CDR3 is 15 residues long. The J segment lost 6 bases and the V segment lost 1 base, leaving 6 bases of the junction unmatched. CDR1 is SEHNR and CDR2 is FQNEAQ in the germline V gene (reference sequence). CDR3 protein: CASSLGGTRKDTQYF. The CDR3 coding sequence is TGTGCCAGCAGCTTAGGAGGGACTAGGAAGGATACGCAGTATTTT.

Many counts were recorded for this clonotype. The genes are TRBV7-2 and TRBJ2-5; a weak D match, TRBD1 (7 bases). V lost 3 bases and J 2 bases, leaving 10 bases between the germline ends. The CDR3 is made up of 14 amino acids. Germline-derived CDR1 and CDR2 are SGHTA and FQGNSA. CDR3 sequence: CASSFQGGQETQYF. The CDR3 DNA reads as TGTGCCAGCAGCTTCCAGGGGGGACAAGAGACCCAGTACTTC.

The rearrangement joins TRBV6-2 or TRBV6-3 to TRBJ2-1; 11 bases align to TRBD2. V shed 7 bases, J shed 7 bases, and the junction held 6 bases outside the gene matches. Germline-derived CDR1 and CDR2 are MNHEY and SVGEGT. The CDR3 runs to 14 residues. The CDR3 region is CASNGASGRNEQFF. The CDR3 nucleotides read TGTGCCAGCAATGGGGCTAGCGGGAGGAATGAGCAGTTCTTC.

The table lists this clonotype with many counts. V and J are TRBV7-3 and TRBJ2-1, with D perhaps TRBD2 (5 bases). The CDR3 has 13 amino acids. The V gene lost 2 bases and the J gene lost 7 bases, with 9 bases spanning the gap. Germline CDR1 is SGHTA and CDR2 is FQGTGA. The CDR3 sequence: CASSLRGLNEQFF. The CDR3 coding sequence is TGTGCCAGCAGCTTACGGGGTTTGAATGAGCAGTTCTTC.

Many counts were recorded for this clonotype. J is TRBJ1-3 and V is TRBV5-6; D gene uncertain. The V and J ends lost 0 bases and 2 bases respectively, with 6 bases between them. The CDR3 loop spans 14 amino acids. Germline V gene data show CDR1 as SGHDT and CDR2 as YYEEEE. The CDR3 spells CASSLVSTGNTIYF. CDR3 sequence (DNA): TGTGCCAGCAGCTTGGTTAGTACTGGAAACACCATATATTTT.